This TCR beta chain comes out of a study of identical twins. MiXCR, applied by TCRdb to the 5' RACE reads, yields one record per CDR3 protein. There are 700,000 to 950,000 distinct CDR3 sequences in the sample; 12% occur only once, and around 1.5% lies in the top ten. Findings and caveats of the study: Invariant populations such as MAIT and iNKT cells could partly muddle zero-insertion analyses.

This clonotype has more than one count but fewer than ten. Its antigen is not identified. This CDR3 spans 14 amino acids. V lost 6 bases and J lost 0, with 12 bases in between. The V gene's germline CDR1 is SGHRS and CDR2 YFSETQ. The sample was also reused in another study, on yellow fever vaccine responses in identical twins. That work states: The T cell response to vaccination in identical twins was reportedly partly convergent and partly personalized.

The V and J genes are TRBV5-1 and TRBJ1-1, with TRBD1 as a possible D gene (5 bases). The sequence was obtained from a woman in her late teens or twenties in good health. The sequencing sample was made of PBMCs. In DNA, the CDR3 is TGCGCCAGCATGCCAGGGCTGTTGAACACTGAAGCTTTCTTT. This sequence encodes CASMPGLLNTEAFF. Based on the CDR3 plus reference TRBV5-1 and TRBJ1-1, the full variable domain is KAGVTQTPRYLIKTRGQQVTLSCSPISGHRSVSWYQQTPGQGLQFLFEYFSETQRNKGNFPGRFSGRQFSNSRSEMNVSTLELGDSALYLCASMPGLLNTEAFFGQGTRLTVV.